This T cell receptor delta chain is drawn from a study of γδ T cells in repeated Plasmodium falciparum infection. About the research overall: Four controlled malaria infections with P. falciparum NF54 spanned less than 850 days. Sampling occurred at baseline, pre-infection for selected infections, and 21 days post-infection.

The germline gives CDR1 GEAIGNYY, CDR2 EKD. The CDR3 is 20 amino acids. TCRdb re-identified clones in the multiplex PCR reads via CATT. The sample contains tens of thousands of delta-chain clones, 0.98% of which appear only once. Study findings and constraints: Vdelta2-negative gammadelta repertoires appeared less diverse and less shared in Malian than Australian children.

This clone was counted only a few times. Its matching antigen is unknown. The TCRdb protein, from a much larger clone, departs from this DNA's translation at residue 4, likely by read error; the protein shown derives from the DNA. Bulk repertoires came from Vgamma9/Vdelta2+ or Vdelta2-negative gammadelta T cells flow-sorted from PBMC. This sequence originates from a pool of human donors (malaria-infected and uninfected, not separated). The J gene is TRDJ1, the V gene TRDV2, with 12 bases matching TRDD3. TCRdb offers no J gene call, so here the DNA was matched to germline to obtain one. The source material was gamma-delta T cells from blood. The CDR3 region is CACGTVGPGGYERLSDKLIF. The CDR3 nucleotides are TGTGCCTGTGGCACCGTAGGTCCTGGGGGATACGAAAGGCTTTCCGATAAACTCATCTTT.